This is a list of T cell receptor beta chains from one sample in a study of blood T cell repertoires in COVID-19. Using immunoSEQ multiplex PCR, the repertoire was profiled, and TCRdb retains in-frame clones only, with some absent. The table records approximately 300,000 clones, about nine tenths of them present only once. Sequencing was performed on PBMCs or T cells enriched from blood (not recorded which). The receptors come from a woman younger than 35 who had recovered from COVID-19. Both conserved end residues are part of each CDR3. A D gene is named only where the DNA matches it firmly. Where a row states a size, it is once, few, many or the class of an expanded clone; other rows omit it.

size	V	D	J	DNA	CDR3
-	TRBV4-1	TRBD1	TRBJ2-1	TGCGCCAGCAGCCCAGCCGGGACAGGGGGCAATGAGCAGTTCTTC	CASSPAGTGGNEQFF
-	TRBV11-2	TRBD1	TRBJ1-5	TGTGCCAGCAGCTCTACGACCGGGACAGATAGCAATCAGCCCCAGCATTTT	CASSSTTGTDSNQPQHF
-	TRBV4-1	-	TRBJ2-7	TGCGCCAGCAGCCAAGCAGGGAGGCCGTACTTC	CASSQAGRPYF
-	TRBV21-1	-	TRBJ2-4	TGTGCCAGCACTACGGGACATACAATAGCCAAAAACATTCAGTACTTC	CASTTGHTIAKNIQYF
once	TRBV25-1	TRBD1	TRBJ1-1	TGTGCCAGCAGTGAGACAGGGAGAACTGAAGCTTTCTTT	CASSETGRTEAFF
-	TRBV9	-	TRBJ2-1	TGTGCCAGCAGCGTAGATGAAAGCGGAACCTACAATGAGCAGTTCTTC	CASSVDESGTYNEQFF
few	TRBV2	TRBD2	TRBJ2-5	TGTGCCAGCAGTGAAGTAGGGCTAGCGGGGCCCCAAGAGACCCAGTACTTC	CASSEVGLAGPQETQYF
-	TRBV7-6	TRBD1	TRBJ1-6	TGTGCCAGCAGCTTGGGACAGACATACAATTCACCCCTCCACTTT	CASSLGQTYNSPLHF
-	TRBV21-1	-	TRBJ1-5	TGTGCCAGCTATAACGATGGTAGGGAGAATCAGCCCCAGCATTTT	CASYNDGRENQPQHF
once	TRBV6-5	TRBD1	TRBJ2-1	TGTGCCAGCTGGCAGGGTGGACAGGGTATCAATGAGCAGTTCTTC	CASWQGGQGINEQFF
-	TRBV27	-	TRBJ1-1	TGTGCCAGCAGTTCACAGGTCGGCGACACTGAAGCTTTCTTT	CASSSQVGDTEAFF